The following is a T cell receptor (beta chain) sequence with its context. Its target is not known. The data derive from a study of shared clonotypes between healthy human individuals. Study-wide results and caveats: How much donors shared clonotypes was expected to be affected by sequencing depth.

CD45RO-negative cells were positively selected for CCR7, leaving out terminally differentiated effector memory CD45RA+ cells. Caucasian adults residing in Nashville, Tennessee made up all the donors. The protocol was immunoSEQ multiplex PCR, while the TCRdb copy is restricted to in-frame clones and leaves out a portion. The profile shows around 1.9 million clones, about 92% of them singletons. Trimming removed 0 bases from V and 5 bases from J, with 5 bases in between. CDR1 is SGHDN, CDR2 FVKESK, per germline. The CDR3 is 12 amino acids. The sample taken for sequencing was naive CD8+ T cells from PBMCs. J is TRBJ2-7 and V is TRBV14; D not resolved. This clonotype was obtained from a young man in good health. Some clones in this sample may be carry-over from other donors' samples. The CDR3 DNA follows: TGTGCCAGCAGCCAAGATTTGGACGAGCAGTACTTC. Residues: CASSQDLDEQYF. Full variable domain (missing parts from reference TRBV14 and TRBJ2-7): EAGVTQFPSHSVIEKGQTVTLRCDPISGHDNLYWYRRVMGKEIKFLLHFVKESKQDESGMPNNRFLAERTGGTYSTLKVQPAELEDSGVYFCASSQDLDEQYFGPGTRLTVT.